A single sample is the source of the 8 T cell receptor beta chains below, sequenced in a study of control samples from healthy donors and cancer patients. Profiling relied on immunoSEQ multiplex PCR, and the TCRdb table lists in-frame clones only, not all of them. The sample includes 90,000 or so clones, about nine tenths seen only once; the top ten take roughly an eighth. Material: blood. These receptors all stem from a woman in her seventies in good health.

Notes on this clone: The sample contains more than one DNA sequence encoding this CDR3. This rearrangement joins TRBV7-8 to TRBJ2-2, with D maybe TRBD2 (7 bases). The CDR3 is 14 amino acids. V gave up 6 bases and J gave up 3 bases, with 11 bases separating them. The germline V gene has CDR1 SGHVS and CDR2 FQNEAQ. As DNA, the CDR3 is TGTGCCAGCAGGGGGGCGGGGGACACCGGGGAGCTGTTTTTT. As protein: CASRGAGDTGELFF.

This chain uses TRBV5-1 with TRBJ2-5; the match to TRBD2 covers 7 bases. CDR1 and CDR2 from the germline V gene are SGHRS and YFSETQ. The length of the CDR3 is 15 residues. The J segment lost 4 bases and the V segment lost 0 bases, leaving 6 bases of the junction unmatched. CDR3 in amino acids: CASSLGTSVAETQYF. The CDR3 DNA sequence: TGCGCCAGCAGCTTGGGCACTAGCGTTGCAGAGACCCAGTACTTC.

This clone was picked up one time. The chain combines TRBV27 with TRBJ1-1; D is perhaps TRBD1 (6 bases). From germline, CDR1 is MNHEY and CDR2 SMNVEV (reference sequence). Trimming shortened V by 6 bases and J by 3 bases, and 23 bases separated the two germline ends. The CDR3 contains 17 residues. The CDR3 region is CASSTLGQGRPDTEAFF. The CDR3 bases are TGTGCCAGCAGCACCCTGGGGCAGGGGCGCCCGGACACTGAAGCTTTCTTT.

This clone was detected a few times. In DNA form, the CDR3 reads TGTGCCAGCAGCCCCTCCGGGACAGGGCCTGAAAAACTGTTTTTT. Its protein is CASSPSGTGPEKLFF. The genes are TRBV7-8 and TRBJ1-4, with TRBD1 matching 9 bases. Germline CDR1 and CDR2: SGHVS and FQNEAQ. The V and J ends lost 5 bases and 7 bases, in that order; junction bases with no gene match: 8. The CDR3 has 15 amino acids.

This clone came up once. This chain uses TRBV6-5 with TRBJ2-7, with 7 bases lining up with TRBD1. Germline V gene data show CDR1 as MNHEY and CDR2 as SVGAGI. This CDR3 comprises 14 residues. With 2 bases clipped from V and 6 bases from J, the junction kept 7 bases outside the gene matches. As DNA, the CDR3 is TGTGCCAGCAGTTACGGACAGGCGAGGGGCGAGCAGTACTTC. Translating it yields CASSYGQARGEQYF.

This sequence joins TRBV19 and TRBJ1-1, with no clear D. The germline V gene encodes CDR1 LNHDA and CDR2 SQIVND (reference sequence). V shed 4 bases and J shed 3 bases, with 9 bases lying between them. The CDR3 has 13 residues. CDR3 sequence: CASSRAHYTEAFF. In nucleotides, the CDR3 is TGTGCCAGTAGTAGGGCGCACTACACTGAAGCTTTCTTT.

The CDR3 region has the DNA TGTGCCAGCAGGGCAGGAAATCCAACTAATGAAAAACTGTTTTTT. Amino acid sequence: CASRAGNPTNEKLFF. The chain couples TRBV28 to TRBJ1-4, with D unresolved. This CDR3 is built from 15 residues. V lost 6 bases to trimming and J lost 0 bases, with 11 bases between them. The germline V gene has CDR1 MDHEN and CDR2 SYDVKM.

This chain uses TRBV5-1 with TRBJ2-7; 7 bases line up with TRBD1. Trimming removed 4 bases from V and 0 bases from J; junction bases left unmatched: 4. The CDR3 spans 14 residues. Germline values: CDR1 SGHRS, CDR2 YFSETQ. CDR3 nucleotides: TGCGCCAGCAGCGCCTGGGACAGCTCCTACGAGCAGTACTTC. Translating it yields CASSAWDSSYEQYF.